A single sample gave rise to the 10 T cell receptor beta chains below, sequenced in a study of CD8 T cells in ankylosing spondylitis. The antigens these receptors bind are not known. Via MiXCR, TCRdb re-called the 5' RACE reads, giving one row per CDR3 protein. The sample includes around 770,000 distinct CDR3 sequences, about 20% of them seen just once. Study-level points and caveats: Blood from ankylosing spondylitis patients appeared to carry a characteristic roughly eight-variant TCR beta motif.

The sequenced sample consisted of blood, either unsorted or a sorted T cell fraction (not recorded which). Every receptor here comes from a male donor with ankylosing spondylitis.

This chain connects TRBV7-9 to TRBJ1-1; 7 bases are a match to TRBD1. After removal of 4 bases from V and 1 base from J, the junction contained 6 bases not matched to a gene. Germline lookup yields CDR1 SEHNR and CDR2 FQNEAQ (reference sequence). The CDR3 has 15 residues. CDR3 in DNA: TGTGCCAGCAGCTCCGGGACAGATTGGAACACTGAAGCTTTCTTT. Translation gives CASSSGTDWNTEAFF.

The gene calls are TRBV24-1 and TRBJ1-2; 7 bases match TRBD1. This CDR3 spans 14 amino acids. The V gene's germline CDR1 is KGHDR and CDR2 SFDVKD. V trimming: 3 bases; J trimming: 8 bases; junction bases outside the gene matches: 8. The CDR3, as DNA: TGTGCCACCAGTGATCCGCATACAGGGGTCGGCTACACCTTC. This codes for CATSDPHTGVGYTF.

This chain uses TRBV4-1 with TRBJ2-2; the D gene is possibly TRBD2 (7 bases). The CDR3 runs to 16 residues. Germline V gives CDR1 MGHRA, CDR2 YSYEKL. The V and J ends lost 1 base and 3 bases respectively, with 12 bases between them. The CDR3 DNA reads TGCGCCAGCAGCCAAGGGGGGGGCAGGGACACCGGGGAGCTGTTTTTT. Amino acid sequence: CASSQGGGRDTGELFF.

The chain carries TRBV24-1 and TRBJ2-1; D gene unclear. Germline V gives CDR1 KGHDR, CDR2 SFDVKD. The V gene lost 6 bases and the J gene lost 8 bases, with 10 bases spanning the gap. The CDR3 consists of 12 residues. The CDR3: CATSLGWDEQFF. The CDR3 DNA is TGTGCCACCAGTTTGGGGTGGGATGAGCAGTTCTTC.

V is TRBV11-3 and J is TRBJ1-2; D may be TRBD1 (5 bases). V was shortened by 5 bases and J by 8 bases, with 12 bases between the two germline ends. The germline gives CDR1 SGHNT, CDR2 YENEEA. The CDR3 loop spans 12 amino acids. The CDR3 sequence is CASSPAGRGYTF. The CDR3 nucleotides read TGTGCCAGCAGCCCAGCAGGGCGAGGCTACACCTTC.

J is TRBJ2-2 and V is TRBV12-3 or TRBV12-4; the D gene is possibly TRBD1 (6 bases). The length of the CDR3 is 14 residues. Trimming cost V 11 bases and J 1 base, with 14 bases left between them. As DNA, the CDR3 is TGTGCCGGACGGACAGAACTGAACACCGGGGAGCTGTTTTTT. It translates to CAGRTELNTGELFF.

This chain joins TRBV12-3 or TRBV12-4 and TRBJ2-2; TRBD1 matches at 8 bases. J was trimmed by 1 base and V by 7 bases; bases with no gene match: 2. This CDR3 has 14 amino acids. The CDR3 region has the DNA TGTGCCAGCACCGGGACAGGGAACACCGGGGAGCTGTTTTTT. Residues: CASTGTGNTGELFF.

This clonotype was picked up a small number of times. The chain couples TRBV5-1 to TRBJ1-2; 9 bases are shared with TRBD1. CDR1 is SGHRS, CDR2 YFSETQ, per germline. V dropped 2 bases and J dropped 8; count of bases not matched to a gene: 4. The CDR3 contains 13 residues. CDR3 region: CASSFGTGSGYTF. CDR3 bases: TGCGCCAGCAGCTTTGGGACAGGGAGCGGCTACACCTTC.

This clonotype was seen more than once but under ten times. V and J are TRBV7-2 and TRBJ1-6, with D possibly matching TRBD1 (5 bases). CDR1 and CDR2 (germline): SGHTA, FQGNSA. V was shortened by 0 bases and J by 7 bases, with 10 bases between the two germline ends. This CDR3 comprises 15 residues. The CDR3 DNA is TGTGCCAGCAGCTTAGCGCCGGGACGAAATTCACCCCTCCACTTT. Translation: CASSLAPGRNSPLHF. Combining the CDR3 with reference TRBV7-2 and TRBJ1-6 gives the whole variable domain GAGVSQSPSNKVTEKGKDVELRCDPISGHTALYWYRQSLGQGLEFLIYFQGNSAPDKSGLPSDRFSAERTGGSVSTLTIQRTQQEDSAVYLCASSLAPGRNSPLHFGNGTRLTVT.

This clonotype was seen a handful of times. The CDR3 here is CSAGLHNEQFF. In DNA, the CDR3 is TGCAGTGCAGGACTTCACAATGAGCAGTTCTTC. V gene TRBV20-1 combines with J gene TRBJ2-1; possibly TRBD2 for D (5 bases). This CDR3 region has 11 residues. V shed 6 bases and J shed 5 bases, with 8 bases lying between them. CDR1 is DFQATT and CDR2 is SNEGSKA in the germline V gene (reference sequence).